This TCR beta chain was recorded in a study of CD8+ T cells in alopecia areata. Study details: Oral tofacitinib (5 to 10 mg twice daily) was administered to treated patients. Whole-study results and caveats: Resident alphabeta T-cell populations of normal skin are likewise subject to sequencing in scalp samples. Lesional scalp displayed greater clonality than normal scalp, most notably in alopecia totalis/universalis.

Points on this clone: The antigen remains undetermined.

Trimming took off 3 bases at V and 7 bases at J, with 10 bases between the two ends. In germline, CDR1 is LGHNA, CDR2 YSLEER. This CDR3 has 13 amino acids. Punch biopsies of lesional scalp, plus peripheral blood, were taken from alopecia areata patients. RNA was extracted and reverse transcribed into cDNA as the sequencing template. This table comes from immunoSEQ multiplex PCR, and its TCRdb copy is limited to in-frame clones, with some not included. The sample has approximately 100,000 clones, over 40% seen once; the top ten hold 0.79%. The receptor's source is a human donor with alopecia areata. The sample was CD4+ T cells sorted from blood. This rearrangement joins TRBV4-3 to TRBJ2-4; tentatively, D is TRBD2 (5 bases). Written as DNA, the CDR3 is TGCGCCAGCAGCCAGAACAGAGGGAACATTCAGTACTTC. Amino acids: CASSQNRGNIQYF.